This TCR beta chain was sequenced for a study of blood T cells in healthy people across ages. The CDR3 has 14 residues. The V end was cut by 5 bases, the J end by 2 bases, with 12 bases between. Germline V gene data show CDR1 as PRHDT and CDR2 as FYEKMQ (reference sequence). This clonotype was seen just once. Its matching antigen is unknown. Whole-study results and caveats: Estimates drawn from one million T cells were deemed to understate diversity.

A J-beta primer mix and a sample-barcoded 5' primer were used in a second PCR of roughly 7 to 12 cycles. TCRdb reprocessed the 5' RACE reads via MiXCR and lists one record per CDR3 protein. The table lists roughly 1.5 million distinct CDR3 sequences, roughly 43% of them singletons, with about 4% in the top ten. The sequence was collected from a woman in her late teens or twenties in good health. This sequence joins TRBV13 and TRBJ1-1; D is perhaps TRBD1 (6 bases). Sequencing was carried out using blood. The CDR3 loop reads CASSNTQGNTEAFF. The CDR3 DNA reads as TGTGCCAGCAGCAATACACAGGGAAACACTGAAGCTTTCTTT.